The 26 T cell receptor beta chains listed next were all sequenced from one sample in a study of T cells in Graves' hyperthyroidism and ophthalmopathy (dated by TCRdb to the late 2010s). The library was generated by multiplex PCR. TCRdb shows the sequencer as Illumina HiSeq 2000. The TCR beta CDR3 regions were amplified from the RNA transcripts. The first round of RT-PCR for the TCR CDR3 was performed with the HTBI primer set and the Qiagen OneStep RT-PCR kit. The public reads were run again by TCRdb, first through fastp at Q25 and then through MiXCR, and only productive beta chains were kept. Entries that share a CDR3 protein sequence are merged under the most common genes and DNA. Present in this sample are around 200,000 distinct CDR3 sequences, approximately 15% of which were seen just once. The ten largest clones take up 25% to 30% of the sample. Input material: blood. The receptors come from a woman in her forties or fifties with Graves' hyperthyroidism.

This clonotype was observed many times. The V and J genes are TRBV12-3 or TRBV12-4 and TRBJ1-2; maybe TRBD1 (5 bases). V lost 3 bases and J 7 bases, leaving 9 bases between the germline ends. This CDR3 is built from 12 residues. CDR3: CASSLGGLGYTF. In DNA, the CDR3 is TGTGCCAGCAGTTTGGGGGGTCTTGGCTACACCTTC.

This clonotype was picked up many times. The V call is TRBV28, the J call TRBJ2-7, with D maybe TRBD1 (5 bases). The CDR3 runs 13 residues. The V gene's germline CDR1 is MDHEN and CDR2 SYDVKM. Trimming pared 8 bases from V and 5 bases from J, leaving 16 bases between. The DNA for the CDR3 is TGTGCCAGCGGGATAGGGGATCCCCACGAGCAGTACTTC. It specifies CASGIGDPHEQYF.

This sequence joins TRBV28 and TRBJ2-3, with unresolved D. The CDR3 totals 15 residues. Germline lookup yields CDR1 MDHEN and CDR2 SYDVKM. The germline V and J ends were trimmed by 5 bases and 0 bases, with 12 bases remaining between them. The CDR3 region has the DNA TGTGCCAGCAGTCGGACCCGTTCAAGCACAGATACGCAGTATTTT. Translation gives CASSRTRSSTDTQYF.

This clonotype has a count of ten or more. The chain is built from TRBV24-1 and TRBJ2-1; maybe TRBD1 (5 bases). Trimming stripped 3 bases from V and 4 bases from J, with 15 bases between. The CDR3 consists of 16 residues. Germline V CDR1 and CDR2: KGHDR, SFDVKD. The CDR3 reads CATSDHTGNLYNEQFF. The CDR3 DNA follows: TGTGCCACCAGTGATCATACAGGAAATCTGTACAATGAGCAGTTCTTC.

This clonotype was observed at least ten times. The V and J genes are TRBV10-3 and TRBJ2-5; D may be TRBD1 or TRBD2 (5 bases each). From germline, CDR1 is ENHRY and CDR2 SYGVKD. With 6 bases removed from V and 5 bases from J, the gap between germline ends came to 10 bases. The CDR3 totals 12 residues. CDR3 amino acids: CAIRGVGETQYF. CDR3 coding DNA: TGTGCCATCAGGGGGGTCGGGGAGACCCAGTACTTC.

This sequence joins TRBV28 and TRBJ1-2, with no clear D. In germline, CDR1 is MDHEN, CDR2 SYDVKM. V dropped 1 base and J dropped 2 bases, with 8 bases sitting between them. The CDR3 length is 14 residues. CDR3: CASSLLRVNYGYTF. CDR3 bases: TGTGCCAGCAGTTTATTAAGGGTAAACTATGGCTACACCTTC.

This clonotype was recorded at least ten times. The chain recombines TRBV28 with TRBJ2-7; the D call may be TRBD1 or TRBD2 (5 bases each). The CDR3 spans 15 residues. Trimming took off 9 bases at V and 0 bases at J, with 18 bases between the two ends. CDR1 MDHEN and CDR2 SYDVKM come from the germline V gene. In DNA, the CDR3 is TGTGCCAGTACAGAGGGGCCCTCGAGCTCCTACGAGCAGTACTTC. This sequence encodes CASTEGPSSSYEQYF.

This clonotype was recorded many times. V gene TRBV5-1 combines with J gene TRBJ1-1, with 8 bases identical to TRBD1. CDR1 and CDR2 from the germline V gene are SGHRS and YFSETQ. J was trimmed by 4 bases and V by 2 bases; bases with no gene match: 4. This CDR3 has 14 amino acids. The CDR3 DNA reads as TGCGCCAGCAGCTTCCCCGGACAGGGCACTGAAGCTTTCTTT. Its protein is CASSFPGQGTEAFF.

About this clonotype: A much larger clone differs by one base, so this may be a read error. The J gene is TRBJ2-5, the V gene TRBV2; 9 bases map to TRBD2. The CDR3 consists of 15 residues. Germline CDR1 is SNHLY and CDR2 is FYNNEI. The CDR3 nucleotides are TGTCCCAGCAGCCGCGGGGGGGGGCAGTACGAGACCCAGTACTTC. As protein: CPSSRGGGQYETQYF.

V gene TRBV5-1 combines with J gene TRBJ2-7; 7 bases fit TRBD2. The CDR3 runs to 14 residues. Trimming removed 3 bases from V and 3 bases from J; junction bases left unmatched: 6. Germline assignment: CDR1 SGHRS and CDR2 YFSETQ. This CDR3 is CASSYGGSNYEQYF. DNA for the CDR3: TGCGCCAGCAGCTACGGGGGGAGCAACTACGAGCAGTACTTC.

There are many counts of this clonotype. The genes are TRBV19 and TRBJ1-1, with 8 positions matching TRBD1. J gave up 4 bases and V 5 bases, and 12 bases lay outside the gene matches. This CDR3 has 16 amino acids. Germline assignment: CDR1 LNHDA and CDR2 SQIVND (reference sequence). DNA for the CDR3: TGTGCCAGTAGTCCGGGGCCCGGACAGGGATCCACTGAAGCTTTCTTT. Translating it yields CASSPGPGQGSTEAFF.

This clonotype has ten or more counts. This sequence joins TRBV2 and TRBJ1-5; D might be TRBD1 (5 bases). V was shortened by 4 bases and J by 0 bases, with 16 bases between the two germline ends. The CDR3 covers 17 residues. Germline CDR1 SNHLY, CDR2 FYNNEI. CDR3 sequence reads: CASSGGGGLYSNQPQHF. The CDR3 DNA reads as TGTGCCAGCAGTGGGGGCGGGGGACTTTATAGCAATCAGCCCCAGCATTTT.

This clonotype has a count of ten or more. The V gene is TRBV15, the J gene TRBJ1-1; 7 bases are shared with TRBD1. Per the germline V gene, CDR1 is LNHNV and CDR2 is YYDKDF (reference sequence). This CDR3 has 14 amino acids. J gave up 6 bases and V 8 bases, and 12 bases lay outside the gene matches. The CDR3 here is CATRPGTVEPEAFF. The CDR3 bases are TGTGCCACCCGACCCGGGACAGTGGAACCTGAAGCTTTCTTT.

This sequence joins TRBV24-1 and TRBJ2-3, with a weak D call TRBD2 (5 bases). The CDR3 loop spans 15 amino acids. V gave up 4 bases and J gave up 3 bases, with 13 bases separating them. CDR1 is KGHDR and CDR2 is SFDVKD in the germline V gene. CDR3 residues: CATSDRTRVTDTQYF. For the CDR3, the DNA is TGTGCCACCAGTGACCGCACGCGGGTGACAGATACGCAGTATTTT.

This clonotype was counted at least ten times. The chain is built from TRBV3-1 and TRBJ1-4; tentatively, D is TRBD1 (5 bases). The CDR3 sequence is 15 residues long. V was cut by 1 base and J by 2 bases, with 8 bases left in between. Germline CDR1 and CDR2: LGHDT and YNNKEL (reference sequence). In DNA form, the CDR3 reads TGTGCCAGCAGCCAAGCCGGGGGGACTAATGAAAAACTGTTTTTT. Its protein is CASSQAGGTNEKLFF.

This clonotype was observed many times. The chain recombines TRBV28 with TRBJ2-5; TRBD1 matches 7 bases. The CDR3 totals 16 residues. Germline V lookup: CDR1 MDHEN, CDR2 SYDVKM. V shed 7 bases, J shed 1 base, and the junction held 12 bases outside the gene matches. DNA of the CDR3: TGTGCCAGCACTAAGGGAAGGGACAGCCTCCAAGAGACCCAGTACTTC. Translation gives CASTKGRDSLQETQYF.

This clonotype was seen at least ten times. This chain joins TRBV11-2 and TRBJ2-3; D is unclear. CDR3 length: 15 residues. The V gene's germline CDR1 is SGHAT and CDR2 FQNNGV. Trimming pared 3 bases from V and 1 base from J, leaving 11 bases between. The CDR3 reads CASSFILPGTDTQYF. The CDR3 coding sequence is TGTGCCAGCAGCTTTATACTCCCAGGCACAGATACGCAGTATTTT.

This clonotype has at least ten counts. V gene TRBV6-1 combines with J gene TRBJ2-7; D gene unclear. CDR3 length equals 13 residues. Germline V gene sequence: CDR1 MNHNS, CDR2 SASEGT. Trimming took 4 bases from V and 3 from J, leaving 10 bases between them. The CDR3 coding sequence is TGTGCCAGCAGTGCCTGGAGTGGCTACGAGCAGTACTTC. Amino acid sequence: CASSAWSGYEQYF.

The CDR3 spells CSARDLGREHTEAFF. Written as DNA, the CDR3 is TGCAGTGCTAGGGATCTGGGCAGGGAACACACTGAAGCTTTCTTT. The chain has TRBV20-1 and TRBJ1-1; perhaps TRBD1 as D (5 bases). The CDR3 contains 15 residues. Trimming shortened V by 3 bases and J by 3 bases, and 17 bases separated the two germline ends. Germline loops: CDR1 DFQATT, CDR2 SNEGSKA (reference sequence).

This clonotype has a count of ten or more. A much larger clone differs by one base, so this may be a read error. The CDR3 region is CAGRNWGQGGIETQYF. In DNA, the CDR3 is TGTGCCGGCAGGAACTGGGGGCAGGGTGGTATAGAGACCCAGTACTTC. The chain links TRBV2 to TRBJ2-5; possible D gene TRBD1, 6 bases. This CDR3 is built from 16 residues. CDR1 and CDR2 (germline): SNHLY, FYNNEI. Complete variable domain (other parts from reference TRBV2 and TRBJ2-5): EPEVTQTPSHQVTQMGQEVILRCVPISNHLYFYWYRQILGQKVEFLVSFYNNEISEKSEIFDDQFSVERPDGSNFTLKIRSTKLEDSAMYFCAGRNWGQGGIETQYFGPGTRLLVL.

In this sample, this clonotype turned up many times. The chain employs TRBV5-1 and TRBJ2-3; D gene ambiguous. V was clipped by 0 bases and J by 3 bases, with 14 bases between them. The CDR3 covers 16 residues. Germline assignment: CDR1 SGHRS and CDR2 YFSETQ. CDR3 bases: TGCGCCAGCAGCTTGGCCAGCTTTATGAGAACAGATACGCAGTATTTT. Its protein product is CASSLASFMRTDTQYF.

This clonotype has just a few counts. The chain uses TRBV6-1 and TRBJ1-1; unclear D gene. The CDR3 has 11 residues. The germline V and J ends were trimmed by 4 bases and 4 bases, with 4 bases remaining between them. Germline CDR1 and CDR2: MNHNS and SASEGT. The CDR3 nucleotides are TGTGCCAGCAGTGCACCCACTGAAGCTTTCTTT. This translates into CASSAPTEAFF.

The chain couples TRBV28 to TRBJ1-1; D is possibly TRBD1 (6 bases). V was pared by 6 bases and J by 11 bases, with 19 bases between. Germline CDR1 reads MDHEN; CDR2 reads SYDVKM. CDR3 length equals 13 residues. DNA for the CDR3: TGTGCCAGCAGAATACTCGCAGGGGTGGTCGCTTTCTTT. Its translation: CASRILAGVVAFF.

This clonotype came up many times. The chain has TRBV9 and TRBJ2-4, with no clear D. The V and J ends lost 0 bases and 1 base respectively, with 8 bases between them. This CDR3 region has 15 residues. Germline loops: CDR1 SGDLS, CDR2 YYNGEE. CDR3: CASSVGLEAKNIQYF. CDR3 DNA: TGTGCCAGCAGCGTAGGTCTCGAGGCCAAAAACATTCAGTACTTC.

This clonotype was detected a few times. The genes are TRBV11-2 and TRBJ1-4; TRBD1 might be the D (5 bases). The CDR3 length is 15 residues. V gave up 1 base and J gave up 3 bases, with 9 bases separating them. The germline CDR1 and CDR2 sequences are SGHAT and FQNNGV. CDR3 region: CASSLAGDPNEKLFF. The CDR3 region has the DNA TGTGCCAGCAGCTTAGCCGGGGACCCTAATGAAAAACTGTTTTTT. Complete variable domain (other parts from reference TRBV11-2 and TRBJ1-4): EAGVAQSPRYKIIEKRQSVAFWCNPISGHATLYWYQQILGQGPKLLIQFQNNGVVDDSQLPKDRFSAERLKGVDSTLKIQPAKLEDSAVYLCASSLAGDPNEKLFFGSGTQLSVL.

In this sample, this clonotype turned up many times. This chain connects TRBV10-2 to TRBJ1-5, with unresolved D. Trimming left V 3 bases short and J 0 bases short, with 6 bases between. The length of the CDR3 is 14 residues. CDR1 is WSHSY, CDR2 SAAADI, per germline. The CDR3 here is CASSEGYSNQPQHF. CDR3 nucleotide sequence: TGCGCCAGCAGTGAAGGCTATAGCAATCAGCCCCAGCATTTT.